Here is one T cell receptor beta chain with its context. Its antigen remains unidentified. The data were produced by immunoSEQ multiplex PCR, yet TCRdb's version contains in-frame clones alone and is incomplete. The repertoire has approximately 10,000 clones, approximately 81% of them found once; the top ten carry roughly 3.7%. The data originate from a study of T cells after posttransplantation cyclophosphamide. Control samples came 1 year after myeloablative marrow transplants with methotrexate plus calcineurin inhibitor. The study's findings and limits: Recipient CMV seropositivity and CMV reactivation strongly tracked TRB clonality. Skin or GI-infiltrating T cells shared few TRB sequences with blood. Donor-recipient repertoire similarity was low at 1-2 months, rising over year one.

The sample consisted of PBMCs, taken around 350 days after allogeneic stem cell transplant with calcineurin inhibitor and methotrexate. This sequence originates from a young adult male patient who received an allogeneic stem cell transplant from an unrelated donor, was CMV-positive, and had acute GVHD only. The graft donor may have contributed some T cells.

As DNA, the CDR3 is TGTGCCAGTAGTACAGGCGCTCAGCCCCAGCATTTT. Amino acid sequence: CASSTGAQPQHF. The chain combines TRBV19 with TRBJ1-5; no definite D call. The germline V gene has CDR1 LNHDA and CDR2 SQIVND (reference sequence). There are 12 residues in the CDR3. V was pared by 4 bases and J by 6 bases, with 7 bases between. The full variable domain, with the rest looked up from reference TRBV19 and TRBJ1-5, is DGGITQSPKYLFRKEGQNVTLSCEQNLNHDAMYWYRQDPGQGLRLIYYSQIVNDFQKGDIAEGYSVSREKKESFPLTVTSAQKNPTAFYLCASSTGAQPQHFGDGTRLSIL.